This is a list of T cell receptor beta chains from one sample in a study of control samples from healthy donors and cancer patients. Produced via immunoSEQ multiplex PCR; TCRdb's table is partial and in-frame only. The top ten hold approximately 1.5% of the sample, which has approximately 90,000 clones, about 92% seen once. The sequenced material came from blood. The source is a young woman in good health. CDR3s include the opening cysteine and the closing phenylalanine or tryptophan. D genes are given only for firm matches. Expanded clones are given a class, and other clones once, few, many or no size at all.

TRBV5-6	NA	TRBJ2-3	TRBD2	TGTGCCAGCAGCTTGGCCCTGGACGGGGGGTGGATGTCGCAGTATTTT	CASSLALDGGWMSQYF
TRBV2	NA	TRBJ1-5	NA	TGTGCCAGCAGTGCCGGGACGGGGTATCAGCCCCAGCATTTT	CASSAGTGYQPQHF
TRBV13	NA	TRBJ2-3	TRBD2	TGTGCCAGCAGCTTAGGCCTCGGTAGCGGGAGAGGCACAGATACGCAGTATTTT	CASSLGLGSGRGTDTQYF
TRBV24-1	NA	TRBJ2-3	TRBD2	TGTGCCACCAGTGATTTTCCGGCCAGGGGATTTGGTACTAGCGGGACCACAGATACGCAGTATTTT	CATSDFPARGFGTSGTTDTQYF
TRBV27	NA	TRBJ2-5	NA	TGTGCCAGCAGTACTACAAGCACCGGGGAGACCCAGTACTTC	CASSTTSTGETQYF
TRBV2	few	TRBJ1-5	TRBD1	TGTGCCAGCACCGGGGCCCCGGGACAGAATCAGCCCCAGCATTTT	CASTGAPGQNQPQHF
TRBV28	NA	TRBJ1-6	NA	TGTGCCAGCAGACGGGGGTCGAAGGATTCACCCCTCCACTTT	CASRRGSKDSPLHF
TRBV4-1	NA	TRBJ1-1	TRBD1	TGCGCCAGCAGCCAAGGAGGGAACAGGGGGCCCTCGGGGGACACTGAAGCTTTCTTT	CASSQGGNRGPSGDTEAFF
TRBV18	NA	TRBJ1-1	NA	TGTGCCAGCTCACCACCGTTCACCTCTGGGACTGAAGCTTTCTTT	CASSPPFTSGTEAFF
TRBV28	NA	TRBJ1-1	NA	TGTGCCAGCAGTCCCCTGGGCCCGAGGGGTGACACTGAAGCTTTCTTT	CASSPLGPRGDTEAFF
TRBV10-3	NA	TRBJ1-2	TRBD1	TGTGCCACCCAACCCGGACAGGGTAAGGGGTATGGCTACACCTTC	CATQPGQGKGYGYTF
TRBV5-1	NA	TRBJ2-3	NA	TGCGCCAGCAGCTCACCGACTGCAGATACGCAGTATTTT	CASSSPTADTQYF
TRBV19	NA	TRBJ1-1	TRBD1	TGTGCCAGTAGCGAATTAGGGACAGGGATACTGAACACTGAAGCTTTCTTT	CASSELGTGILNTEAFF
TRBV5-4	NA	TRBJ2-5	NA	TGTGCCAGCAGCTCCCCCCGGGACTGGGGCGAGACCCAGTACTTC	CASSSPRDWGETQYF
TRBV11-3	once	TRBJ2-7	TRBD1	TGTGCCAGCAGCCCCGGGACAGGGAAAGAATACGAGCAGTACTTC	CASSPGTGKEYEQYF
TRBV7-9	NA	TRBJ2-4	NA	TGTGCCAGCAGCCCGACGCTAGCCGAAAAAGAAAACATTCAGTACTTC	CASSPTLAEKENIQYF
TRBV6-6	NA	TRBJ1-2	TRBD1	TGTGCCAGCACCCCGGGACAGGGTATCGGCTACACCTTC	CASTPGQGIGYTF
TRBV5-1	NA	TRBJ2-7	TRBD2	TGCGCCAGCAGCTTTACTACGGGGGGGTCCTACGAGCAGTACTTC	CASSFTTGGSYEQYF
TRBV11-2	NA	TRBJ1-6	TRBD1	TGTGCCAGCAGCCAGCGACAGGGCCTTTCACCCCTCCACTTT	CASSQRQGLSPLHF
TRBV4-1	NA	TRBJ2-7	TRBD2	TGCGCCAGCAGCCAAAGTCTGACTAGCGGGGGTTACGAGCAGTACTTC	CASSQSLTSGGYEQYF
TRBV10-2	NA	TRBJ2-5	NA	TGCGCCAGCAGTGCGACTGCAGATTGGGAGACCCAGTACTTC	CASSATADWETQYF
TRBV5-1	NA	TRBJ1-2	NA	TGCGCCAGCAGCCCCAACGGACGAGGGAACTATGGCTACACCTTC	CASSPNGRGNYGYTF
TRBV6-6	NA	TRBJ2-7	NA	TGTGCCAGCAGTTATCCGCCCGACTCCTACGAGCAGTACTTC	CASSYPPDSYEQYF
TRBV19	NA	TRBJ1-5	TRBD1	TGTGCCAGTCGGACAGGGAGTCAGCCCCAGCATTTT	CASRTGSQPQHF
TRBV5-8	NA	TRBJ1-1	TRBD1	TGTGCCAGCAGTTACAGGGGGCTTGGGAACACTGAAGCTTTCTTT	CASSYRGLGNTEAFF
TRBV10-1	NA	TRBJ2-2	NA	TGCGCCAGCAGTGAGTCTGCAGGACTCACGAACACCGGGGAGCTGTTTTTT	CASSESAGLTNTGELFF
TRBV4-1	NA	TRBJ2-2	TRBD2	TGCGCCAGCAGCCAAGATCCGCGAATCGGGACTACCGAACATGGGGAGCTGTTTTTT	CASSQDPRIGTTEHGELFF
TRBV24-1	NA	TRBJ2-1	NA	TGTGCCACCAGTGATTCGGGGGATGAGCAGTTCTTC	CATSDSGDEQFF
TRBV2	NA	TRBJ1-1	NA	TGTGCCAGCAGTGACGCTTCAATTGGGGGTACTGAAGCTTTCTTT	CASSDASIGGTEAFF
TRBV7-9	NA	TRBJ2-5	NA	TGTGCCAGCAGTCTGAATGGGGAGACCCAGTACTTC	CASSLNGETQYF
TRBV6-6	NA	TRBJ1-4	NA	TGTGCCAGCAGATCGAACCGGGGTCGGGATGAAAAACTGTTTTTT	CASRSNRGRDEKLFF
TRBV10-1	NA	TRBJ2-2	TRBD1	TGCGCCAGCAGATCGGGACAGGAATCCGGGGAGCTGTTTTTT	CASRSGQESGELFF